The entry below describes one TCR beta chain. Antigen unknown. PCR primers comprised 60 Vbeta and 13 Jbeta primers. The assay was immunoSEQ multiplex PCR, and TCRdb's table has in-frame clones only and misses some. The sample includes around 120,000 clones, more than 80% seen only once; the top ten take over 2.5%. Germline CDR1 is MNHEY and CDR2 is SVGAGI. J was trimmed by 2 bases and V by 10 bases; bases with no gene match: 8. The CDR3 covers 13 residues. The entry originates in a study of cytomegalovirus exposure and HLA in healthy donors. Regarding the study as a whole: TCR beta sequences reportedly predicted most subjects' HLA-A and HLA-B alleles accurately. Rarity characterized most TCR sequences, yet some public TCRs appeared in many donors. Researchers left out some V segments, among them TRBV6-2 and TRBV6-3, as indistinguishable.

Sequenced input: PBMCs. V usage is TRBV6-5 and J usage is TRBJ2-7, with TRBD1 identical over 7 bases. The clonotype originates from a male donor in good health and CMV-seronegative. CDR3 residues: CATTRDSPYEQYF. CDR3 nucleotides: TGTGCCACGACCAGGGACAGTCCCTACGAGCAGTACTTC.